A selection of T cell receptor beta chains follows, all from one sample in a study of T-cell reconstitution after alpha-beta-depleted transplantation in children. Via MiXCR, TCRdb re-called the PCR reads, giving one row per CDR3 protein. The sample lists more than 400,000 distinct CDR3 sequences, approximately 10% occurring once. Sequencing was performed on PBMCs, mostly from graft donor cells, taken 180 days after TCRalphabeta/CD19-depleted stem cell transplant. Source of these receptors: a female patient between 2 and 15 years old who had a stem cell transplant for aplastic anemia, so the T cells may come from the graft donor. Both conserved end residues are part of each CDR3. The order of the fields is clone size, J gene, V gene, D gene, CDR3 DNA, CDR3 protein. A D gene is named only where the DNA matches it firmly. Not every row has a clone size; where given, it reads once, few, many or a size class.

clone size: few
J gene: TRBJ2-1
V gene: TRBV6-2/TRBV6-3
D gene: NA
CDR3 DNA: TGTGCCAGCAGTTACTCTCCAGGTATAAGCAATGAGCAGTTCTTC
CDR3 protein: CASSYSPGISNEQFF

clone size: NA
J gene: TRBJ2-7
V gene: TRBV28
D gene: TRBD1
CDR3 DNA: TGTGCCAGCAGTCCCAACCCCGGGACAGCCAACTCCTACGAGCAGTACTTC
CDR3 protein: CASSPNPGTANSYEQYF

clone size: NA
J gene: TRBJ2-6
V gene: TRBV2
D gene: TRBD1
CDR3 DNA: TGTGCCAGCAATCCGGGACAGGGAACTGGGGCCAACGTCCTGACTTTC
CDR3 protein: CASNPGQGTGANVLTF

clone size: NA
J gene: TRBJ2-3
V gene: TRBV29-1
D gene: NA
CDR3 DNA: TGCAGCGTTGTCCGGGATGGACACCTCACAGATACGCAGTATTTT
CDR3 protein: CSVVRDGHLTDTQYF

clone size: many
J gene: TRBJ1-1
V gene: TRBV12-3/TRBV12-4
D gene: NA
CDR3 DNA: TGTGCCAGCAGTTTAGTGCCCGGTGGCACTGAAGCTTTCTTT
CDR3 protein: CASSLVPGGTEAFF

clone size: NA
J gene: TRBJ2-5
V gene: TRBV20-1
D gene: TRBD2
CDR3 DNA: TGCAGTGCTAGAGATCCGCTAGCGGGGGGCCAGGGGGAGACCCAGTACTTC
CDR3 protein: CSARDPLAGGQGETQYF

clone size: few
J gene: TRBJ2-5
V gene: TRBV10-3
D gene: NA
CDR3 DNA: TGTGCCATCAGTGAGTCGGGTCCTGGAGGGGAGACCCAGTACTTC
CDR3 protein: CAISESGPGGETQYF

clone size: many
J gene: TRBJ2-5
V gene: TRBV7-2
D gene: NA
CDR3 DNA: TGTGCCAGCAGCTACCGGGACCAGCAAGAGACCCAGTACTTC
CDR3 protein: CASSYRDQQETQYF

clone size: NA
J gene: TRBJ1-1
V gene: TRBV27
D gene: TRBD1
CDR3 DNA: TGTGCCAGCAGTTCCCTCAGGGGGCTAGGGCCTGAAGCTTTCTTT
CDR3 protein: CASSSLRGLGPEAFF

clone size: NA
J gene: TRBJ1-1
V gene: TRBV10-3
D gene: TRBD1
CDR3 DNA: TGTGCCATCAGGACAGGGCCCCAGAACACTGAAGCTTTCTTT
CDR3 protein: CAIRTGPQNTEAFF

clone size: NA
J gene: TRBJ1-1
V gene: TRBV12-3/TRBV12-4
D gene: NA
CDR3 DNA: TGTGCCAGCAGTCTATGGAGGGATCACACTGAAGCTTTCTTT
CDR3 protein: CASSLWRDHTEAFF

clone size: few
J gene: TRBJ2-5
V gene: TRBV27
D gene: NA
CDR3 DNA: TGTGCCAGCAGAGATTTACGGGAGACCCAGTACTTC
CDR3 protein: CASRDLRETQYF

clone size: few
J gene: TRBJ2-7
V gene: TRBV10-2
D gene: TRBD1
CDR3 DNA: TGCGCCAGCATTCAGACAGGGCCTTACGAGCAGTACTTC
CDR3 protein: CASIQTGPYEQYF

clone size: many
J gene: TRBJ2-1
V gene: TRBV12-3/TRBV12-4
D gene: NA
CDR3 DNA: TGTGCCAGCACCTTACCCAATGGAGCTGATGAGCAGTTCTTC
CDR3 protein: CASTLPNGADEQFF

clone size: NA
J gene: TRBJ1-2
V gene: TRBV27
D gene: NA
CDR3 DNA: TGTGCCAGCAAAATCATCTCAGGGATTCGGTATGGCTACACCTTC
CDR3 protein: CASKIISGIRYGYTF

clone size: NA
J gene: TRBJ2-3
V gene: TRBV28
D gene: TRBD2
CDR3 DNA: TGTGCCAGCAGTTTCACGAGGCTAGCGGGATTGCCGAGCACAGATACGCAGTATTTT
CDR3 protein: CASSFTRLAGLPSTDTQYF

clone size: few
J gene: TRBJ2-5
V gene: TRBV4-3
D gene: NA
CDR3 DNA: TGCGCCAGCAGCCAATTTGGTGGGAGAGAAGTCGCGGAGACCCAGTACTTC
CDR3 protein: CASSQFGGREVAETQYF

clone size: few
J gene: TRBJ1-2
V gene: TRBV28
D gene: TRBD1
CDR3 DNA: TGTGCCAGCAGTTTTAGGAGGACAGGGACTAACTATGGCTACACCTTC
CDR3 protein: CASSFRRTGTNYGYTF

clone size: few
J gene: TRBJ2-1
V gene: TRBV20-1
D gene: NA
CDR3 DNA: TGCAGTGCTGACGCGTTACATGGGGGTGAGCAGTTCTTC
CDR3 protein: CSADALHGGEQFF

clone size: many
J gene: TRBJ2-5
V gene: TRBV29-1
D gene: NA
CDR3 DNA: TGCAGCGTTGCGGGGTCTCAAGTGCAGACCCAGTACTTC
CDR3 protein: CSVAGSQVQTQYF

clone size: NA
J gene: TRBJ2-5
V gene: TRBV20-1
D gene: NA
CDR3 DNA: TGCAGTGCCTTCCAAGAGACCCAGTACTTC
CDR3 protein: CSAFQETQYF

clone size: NA
J gene: TRBJ1-1
V gene: TRBV20-1
D gene: TRBD1
CDR3 DNA: TGCAGTGCAGACAGGGTGGGGACTGAAGCTTTCTTT
CDR3 protein: CSADRVGTEAFF

clone size: NA
J gene: TRBJ1-3
V gene: TRBV25-1
D gene: TRBD1
CDR3 DNA: TGTGCGGCGACAGGGGGCCCCTCTGGAAACACCATATATTTT
CDR3 protein: CAATGGPSGNTIYF

clone size: NA
J gene: TRBJ2-3
V gene: TRBV7-6
D gene: NA
CDR3 DNA: TGTGCCAGCAGCTTACTGGACAGGACTAGGGATACGCAGTATTTT
CDR3 protein: CASSLLDRTRDTQYF

clone size: few
J gene: TRBJ2-5
V gene: TRBV7-9
D gene: NA
CDR3 DNA: TGTGCCAGCAGCCCCCGGGACACACACCCGGAGACCCAGTACTTC
CDR3 protein: CASSPRDTHPETQYF

clone size: few
J gene: TRBJ2-4
V gene: TRBV4-1
D gene: TRBD2
CDR3 DNA: TGCGCCAGCAGCGAAGACGGGCCCACTAGCGGCATAGCCAAAAACATTCAGTACTTC
CDR3 protein: CASSEDGPTSGIAKNIQYF

clone size: NA
J gene: TRBJ2-7
V gene: TRBV5-1
D gene: NA
CDR3 DNA: TGCGCCAGCAGCTTGGCGAGGGTGGGGCCCTACGAGCAGTACTTC
CDR3 protein: CASSLARVGPYEQYF

clone size: few
J gene: TRBJ1-5
V gene: TRBV7-2
D gene: NA
CDR3 DNA: TGTGCCAGCAGCTTAGTTGGTATCAATCAGCCCCAGCATTTT
CDR3 protein: CASSLVGINQPQHF

clone size: few
J gene: TRBJ1-5
V gene: TRBV7-2
D gene: TRBD1
CDR3 DNA: TGTGCCAGCAGCGGGGGACAGCATAGCAATCAGCCCCAGCATTTT
CDR3 protein: CASSGGQHSNQPQHF

clone size: few
J gene: TRBJ2-2
V gene: TRBV7-2
D gene: NA
CDR3 DNA: TGTGCCAGCAGCGGCAGGGGTAGAATTTCCGGGGAGCTGTTTTTT
CDR3 protein: CASSGRGRISGELFF

clone size: few
J gene: TRBJ2-3
V gene: TRBV7-2
D gene: NA
CDR3 DNA: TGTGCCAGCAGCACGAGGACAGGGAGGGTATCAGATACGCAGTATTTT
CDR3 protein: CASSTRTGRVSDTQYF

clone size: few
J gene: TRBJ1-4
V gene: TRBV7-2
D gene: NA
CDR3 DNA: TGTGCCAGCAGCTTATCGACAGGACCTGCAACTAATGAAAAACTGTTTTTT
CDR3 protein: CASSLSTGPATNEKLFF

clone size: few
J gene: TRBJ2-7
V gene: TRBV5-1
D gene: TRBD1
CDR3 DNA: TGCGCCAGCAGCTTGGGACAGGGGATTTACTACGAGCAGTACTTC
CDR3 protein: CASSLGQGIYYEQYF

clone size: NA
J gene: TRBJ1-1
V gene: TRBV7-9
D gene: NA
CDR3 DNA: TGTGCCAGCAGCTTAGCGCCCGGTCAGGCCATGAACACTGAAGCTTTCTTT
CDR3 protein: CASSLAPGQAMNTEAFF

clone size: NA
J gene: TRBJ2-1
V gene: TRBV10-2
D gene: TRBD2
CDR3 DNA: TGCGCCAGCAGTGGACTAGCGGGACCCTCCTACAATGAGCAGTTCTTC
CDR3 protein: CASSGLAGPSYNEQFF

clone size: few
J gene: TRBJ2-3
V gene: TRBV12-3/TRBV12-4
D gene: NA
CDR3 DNA: TGTGCCAGCAGTTTAGTGAGTGGGGCGGGTACGCAGTATTTT
CDR3 protein: CASSLVSGAGTQYF

clone size: many
J gene: TRBJ1-2
V gene: TRBV7-9
D gene: NA
CDR3 DNA: TGTGCCAGCAGCCCTCAGGGTAACTATGGCTACACCTTC
CDR3 protein: CASSPQGNYGYTF

clone size: many
J gene: TRBJ2-7
V gene: TRBV7-3
D gene: TRBD2
CDR3 DNA: TGTGCCAGCAGCTTGGGACTAGGCTACGAGCAGTACTTC
CDR3 protein: CASSLGLGYEQYF

clone size: NA
J gene: TRBJ2-1
V gene: TRBV20-1
D gene: NA
CDR3 DNA: TGCAGTGCTGATACAGGGCCCATTTCCAATGAGCAGTTCTTC
CDR3 protein: CSADTGPISNEQFF

clone size: NA
J gene: TRBJ2-3
V gene: TRBV12-3/TRBV12-4
D gene: NA
CDR3 DNA: TGTGCCAGCACCAGGAGCGGGTTGCGCACAGATACGCAGTATTTT
CDR3 protein: CASTRSGLRTDTQYF

clone size: NA
J gene: TRBJ1-2
V gene: TRBV19
D gene: TRBD1
CDR3 DNA: TGTGCCAGTAGTCGACAGGGTATCACGGATGGCTACACCTTC
CDR3 protein: CASSRQGITDGYTF

clone size: NA
J gene: TRBJ2-1
V gene: TRBV19
D gene: NA
CDR3 DNA: TGTGCCAGTAGTATTTCTTCGGTCACAAACAATGAGCAGTTCTTC
CDR3 protein: CASSISSVTNNEQFF

clone size: NA
J gene: TRBJ2-5
V gene: TRBV28
D gene: NA
CDR3 DNA: TGTGCCAGCAGTTCGGCTTGGACCCGGGAGACCCAGTACTTC
CDR3 protein: CASSSAWTRETQYF

clone size: few
J gene: TRBJ1-5
V gene: TRBV29-1
D gene: NA
CDR3 DNA: TGCAGCGTTGCTATAGGGAGCAATCAGCCCCAGCATTTT
CDR3 protein: CSVAIGSNQPQHF

clone size: many
J gene: TRBJ1-1
V gene: TRBV29-1
D gene: NA
CDR3 DNA: TGCAGCGTTCAGCCAGGTGCTGAAGCTTTCTTT
CDR3 protein: CSVQPGAEAFF

clone size: NA
J gene: TRBJ2-6
V gene: TRBV6-5
D gene: TRBD1
CDR3 DNA: TGTGCCAGCAGTTACTCGCGTCAGGGGGCGCTGGGGGCCAACGTCCTGACTTTC
CDR3 protein: CASSYSRQGALGANVLTF